Shown below are 27 T cell receptor beta chains from a single sample sequenced in a study of early T cells in non-severe SARS-CoV-2 infection (dated by TCRdb to the early 2020s). Preparation of the library involved 5' RACE. The data were produced on a NextSeq 500. TCRdb reprocessed the public reads (quality trimming at Q25 with fastp, clone calling with MiXCR) and kept in-frame beta chains. Merged by CDR3 protein, the rows form single entries marked with the most common genes and DNA. Counted in this sample were 65,000 to 95,000 distinct CDR3 sequences; 5% of them appeared once. In total, the top ten clones hold under 7.5% of the sample. The sample in question was whole blood, obtained at baseline. The receptors were sampled from an adult who was a healthcare worker with PCR-confirmed SARS-CoV-2 infection or an uninfected control (not recorded which).

This clonotype was counted between two and nine times. The chain couples TRBV28 to TRBJ2-7, with D possibly matching TRBD2 (5 bases). The CDR3 runs 15 residues. Germline CDR1 reads MDHEN; CDR2 reads SYDVKM. V lost 7 bases and J lost 1, with 17 bases in between. The CDR3: CASTPREDYSYEQYF. In DNA, the CDR3 is TGTGCCAGCACGCCCCGCGAAGACTATTCCTACGAGCAGTACTTC.

In its sample, this clonotype was seen a few times. The V call is TRBV5-4, the J call TRBJ2-5; 7 positions agree with TRBD1. This CDR3 spans 14 amino acids. Per germline, CDR1 SGHNT and CDR2 YYREEE (reference sequence). V dropped 1 base and J dropped 5; count of bases not matched to a gene: 5. This chain's CDR3 is CASSLKGGAETQYF. DNA of the CDR3: TGTGCCAGCAGCTTGAAAGGGGGCGCGGAGACCCAGTACTTC. The variable domain in full, completed from reference TRBV5-4 and TRBJ2-5, reads ETGVTQSPTHLIKTRGQQVTLRCSSQSGHNTVSWYQQALGQGPQFIFQYYREEENGRGNFPPRFSGLQFPNYSSELNVNALELDDSALYLCASSLKGGAETQYFGPGTRLLVL.

The CDR3 spells CASSLEPRGFGYTF. The CDR3 DNA is TGTGCCAGCAGCCTCGAACCCAGGGGTTTTGGCTACACCTTC. V gene TRBV7-9 combines with J gene TRBJ1-2, with D possibly matching TRBD1 (6 bases). The CDR3 is 14 amino acids. Germline values: CDR1 SEHNR, CDR2 FQNEAQ (reference sequence). The ends were cut back, 5 bases at V and 7 bases at J, with 17 bases in the middle.

This clonotype was found many times. This rearrangement joins TRBV20-1 to TRBJ1-2; possible D gene TRBD1, 6 bases. Trimming took off 3 bases at V and 4 bases at J, with 9 bases between the two ends. Germline CDR1 DFQATT, CDR2 SNEGSKA (reference sequence). The CDR3 length is 12 residues. CDR3 bases: TGCAGTGCTAGTGGGGGCGGCTATGGCTACACCTTC. Translation gives CSASGGGYGYTF.

The chain links TRBV5-1 to TRBJ2-3; D perhaps matches TRBD2 (6 bases). CDR1 is SGHRS and CDR2 is YFSETQ in the germline V gene. Trimming took off 0 bases at V and 5 bases at J, with 16 bases between the two ends. The CDR3 has 16 amino acids. In DNA form, the CDR3 reads TGCGCCAGCAGCTTGGTACTGGGGGGAGCGGAAGATACGCAGTATTTT. It encodes CASSLVLGGAEDTQYF.

As for this clonotype: A read error may explain this, as a much larger clone is one base away. The rearrangement uses TRBV7-9 and TRBJ2-3, with D uncertain. CDR3 length equals 14 residues. Germline V lookup: CDR1 SEHNR, CDR2 FQNEAQ (reference sequence). V was trimmed by 1 base and J by 8 bases, leaving 13 bases between them. CDR3 amino acids: CASSLGIGAVTQYF. CDR3 DNA: TGTGCCAGCAGCTTAGGGATTGGTGCAGTTACGCAGTATTTT.

CDR3 DNA: TGTGCCAGCAGCTCGAGCGGGAGGGCCGTTGGCGGGGAGCTGTTTTTT. It codes for CASSSSGRAVGGELFF. The chain links TRBV11-3 to TRBJ2-2, with 10 bases matching TRBD2. The V gene end was trimmed by 4 bases and the J gene end by 7 bases; junction bases not matched to a gene: 9. This CDR3 has 16 amino acids. Germline CDR1 SGHNT, CDR2 YENEEA.

This clonotype was seen only a few times. The chain uses TRBV28 and TRBJ2-7, with TRBD2 identical over 7 bases. The CDR3 length is 15 residues. Germline loops: CDR1 MDHEN, CDR2 SYDVKM. V trimming: 2 bases; J trimming: 2 bases; junction bases outside the gene matches: 6. CDR3 nucleotides: TGTGCCAGCAGTTTAGGAGCGGGACTACCCTACGAGCAGTACTTC. Its translation is CASSLGAGLPYEQYF.

V usage is TRBV20-1 and J usage is TRBJ2-1, with 11 bases aligning to TRBD2. Germline CDR1 is DFQATT and CDR2 is SNEGSKA (reference sequence). The CDR3 contains 16 residues. V was pared by 3 bases and J by 6 bases, with 10 bases of the junction left unmatched. The DNA for the CDR3 is TGCAGTGCTAGTTCCTTCGGACTAGCGGGCTCCAATGAGCAGTTCTTC. Protein: CSASSFGLAGSNEQFF.

This clonotype was counted between two and nine times. The chain employs TRBV9 and TRBJ2-2; no firm D call. Germline CDR1 SGDLS, CDR2 YYNGEE. V lost 0 bases to trimming and J lost 7 bases, with 7 bases between them. This CDR3 has 13 residues. CDR3 region: CASSVAGDGELFF. CDR3 in DNA: TGTGCCAGCAGCGTAGCCGGCGACGGGGAGCTGTTTTTT.

At least ten counts were recorded for this clonotype. V gene TRBV21-1 combines with J gene TRBJ2-3. TRBV21-1 is a pseudogene. CDR3 length: 11 amino acids. This CDR3 reads CASSITDTQYF. The CDR3 nucleotides are TGTGCCAGCAGCATCACAGATACGCAGTATTTT.

This clonotype was found many times. The rearrangement joins TRBV29-1 to TRBJ2-1, with 7 nucleotides matching TRBD2. CDR3 length equals 12 residues. The germline V gene encodes CDR1 SQVTM and CDR2 ANQGSEA. CDR3 DNA: TGCAGTGCGGGACTACTAAACAATGAGCAGTTCTTC. Translating it yields CSAGLLNNEQFF.

This clonotype showed up many times. The chain recombines TRBV11-2 with TRBJ2-7; no clear D. Germline V gene data show CDR1 as SGHAT and CDR2 as FQNNGV. V was clipped by 0 bases and J by 4 bases, with 13 bases between them. CDR3 length equals 15 residues. CDR3 residues: CASSLDYGTAYEQYF. DNA for the CDR3: TGTGCCAGCAGCTTAGATTACGGTACAGCTTACGAGCAGTACTTC.

This clonotype came up a few times. The chain joins TRBV12-3 or TRBV12-4 to TRBJ2-7; no clear D gene. V lost 6 bases, J lost 7 bases, and 16 bases lay in between. The length of the CDR3 is 13 residues. As DNA, the CDR3 is TGTGCCAGCAGCCACGCTAGAACTGGGGAGCAGTACTTC. Amino acid sequence: CASSHARTGEQYF.

This clonotype was detected ten times or more. The CDR3 DNA is TGCAGTGCTAGGAGCGGGGAAGCAAACGTCGAGCAGTACTTC. Its translation is CSARSGEANVEQYF. This chain links TRBV20-1 with TRBJ2-7; 7 bases align to TRBD2. The germline V gene encodes CDR1 DFQATT and CDR2 SNEGSKA (reference sequence). This CDR3 contains 14 residues. V dropped 3 bases and J dropped 6; count of bases not matched to a gene: 11.

This clonotype was detected ten times or more. The chain employs TRBV7-9 and TRBJ2-5; D may be TRBD2 (6 bases). The CDR3 covers 14 residues. V lost 3 bases, J lost 1 base, and 9 bases lay in between. CDR1 SEHNR and CDR2 FQNEAQ come from the germline V gene (reference sequence). In DNA form, the CDR3 reads TGTGCCAGCAGCTTGGAGGGCGTCCAAGAGACCCAGTACTTC. Its protein product is CASSLEGVQETQYF.

Many counts were recorded for this clonotype. The chain carries TRBV5-4 and TRBJ2-1; TRBD2 aligns across 12 bases. The ends lost 3 bases at V and 5 bases at J; junction bases unmatched: 3. Germline V CDR1 and CDR2: SGHNT, YYREEE (reference sequence). There are 15 residues in the CDR3. The CDR3 is CASSSRLAGDNEQFF. The CDR3 coding sequence is TGTGCCAGCAGCTCCCGACTAGCGGGAGACAATGAGCAGTTCTTC.

The chain has TRBV5-1 and TRBJ1-1, with TRBD1 identical over 7 bases. Unmatched junction bases numbered 5, after V lost 1 base and J lost 5 bases. The length of the CDR3 is 14 residues. Germline assignment: CDR1 SGHRS and CDR2 YFSETQ. The CDR3 region is CASSLSFRGTEAFF. The DNA of the CDR3 is TGCGCCAGCAGCTTGTCGTTCAGGGGGACTGAAGCTTTCTTT.

A few counts support this clonotype. J is TRBJ1-1 and V is TRBV11-1; D is undetermined. The CDR3 is made up of 13 amino acids. The V gene's germline CDR1 is SGHAT and CDR2 FQDESV (reference sequence). The V and J ends lost 3 bases and 1 base respectively, with 6 bases between them. The CDR3 DNA reads TGTGCCAGCAGCTTCAGAGCGAACACTGAAGCTTTCTTT. Amino acid sequence: CASSFRANTEAFF.

Only a few counts were recorded for this clonotype. The chain uses TRBV18 and TRBJ2-6; 7 bases line up with TRBD1. CDR1 is KGHSH, CDR2 LQKENI, per germline. This CDR3 is 19 amino acids long. V dropped 4 bases and J dropped 0; count of bases not matched to a gene: 12. CDR3 DNA sequence: TGTGCCAGCTCACAATTTTCGGGACAGACACGCTCTGGGGCCAACGTCCTGACTTTC. Protein product: CASSQFSGQTRSGANVLTF.

The sample holds many counts of this clonotype. The J gene is TRBJ2-1, the V gene TRBV6-5; D remains ambiguous. Trimming removed 0 bases at V and 6 bases at J, with 12 bases between. Looked up from germline, CDR1 is MNHEY and CDR2 is SVGAGI. The CDR3 spans 15 residues. The CDR3 DNA is TGTGCCAGCAGTTACTCCCCCTCGGGCTCCAATGAGCAGTTCTTC. Its translation: CASSYSPSGSNEQFF.

In its sample, this clonotype was seen many times. The rearrangement links TRBV18 to TRBJ2-1, with TRBD1 identical over 9 bases. This CDR3 has 15 amino acids. Per germline, CDR1 KGHSH and CDR2 LQKENI. After removal of 3 bases from V and 9 bases from J, the junction contained 9 bases not matched to a gene. The chain's CDR3 is CASSPMGTGQGEQFF. The CDR3 DNA is TGTGCCAGCTCACCTATGGGGACAGGGCAGGGTGAGCAGTTCTTC. Filled out from reference TRBV18 and TRBJ2-1, the complete variable domain reads NAGVMQNPRHLVRRRGQEARLRCSPMKGHSHVYWYRQLPEEGLKFMVYLQKENIIDESGMPKERFSAEFPKEGPSILRIQQVVRGDSAAYFCASSPMGTGQGEQFFGPGTRLTVL.

This clonotype showed up just a few times. The chain is built from TRBV3-1 and TRBJ2-1; D remains ambiguous. The CDR3 extends over 15 amino acids. V gave up 0 bases and J gave up 3 bases, with 9 bases separating them. Germline CDR1 is LGHDT and CDR2 is YNNKEL (reference sequence). The CDR3, as DNA: TGTGCCAGCAGCCAAGATTGGGGAAACTACAATGAGCAGTTCTTC. Translation gives CASSQDWGNYNEQFF.

The sample holds many counts of this clonotype. This chain uses TRBV7-9 with TRBJ2-6; D is perhaps TRBD1 (5 bases). Deletions cut 6 bases from V and 4 bases from J, with 10 bases between. CDR1 and CDR2 (germline): SEHNR, FQNEAQ (reference sequence). This CDR3 comprises 14 residues. The CDR3 DNA follows: TGTGCCAGCAGGAAGGGGTCCGGGGCCAACGTCCTGACTTTC. Its protein product is CASRKGSGANVLTF.

The table lists this clonotype with a few counts. The chain combines TRBV3-1 with TRBJ2-7; 10 bases map to TRBD1. V shed 4 bases, J shed 8 bases, and the junction held 11 bases outside the gene matches. Germline V gene lookup returns CDR1 LGHDT and CDR2 YNNKEL (reference sequence). CDR3 length: 15 residues. The CDR3 loop reads CASSRDGQGGSKQYF. The CDR3 DNA reads TGTGCCAGCAGCCGCGATGGACAGGGGGGCTCGAAGCAGTACTTC.

This clonotype was counted at least ten times. CDR3 sequence reads: CASSWGTSGAIYNEQFF. The CDR3, as DNA: TGTGCCAGCAGTTGGGGGACTAGCGGGGCCATCTACAATGAGCAGTTCTTC. The chain joins TRBV12-3 or TRBV12-4 to TRBJ2-1, with 13 positions matching TRBD2. The V gene end was trimmed by 4 bases and the J gene end by 3 bases; junction bases not matched to a gene: 6. This CDR3 spans 17 amino acids.

This clonotype was seen many times. This chain's CDR3 is CASSQGSAGDGETQYF. The CDR3 DNA reads as TGCGCCAGCAGCCAAGGTTCAGCGGGGGACGGAGAGACCCAGTACTTC. The chain joins TRBV5-1 to TRBJ2-5; 8 nucleotides match TRBD2. CDR3 size: 16 residues. CDR1 SGHRS and CDR2 YFSETQ come from the germline V gene. J gave up 4 bases and V 4 bases, and 12 bases lay outside the gene matches.